This T cell receptor beta chain was obtained from a study of CD8 T cells in ankylosing spondylitis. Study results and caveats: Blood of patients with ankylosing spondylitis appeared to be characterized by a TCR beta motif of eight highly homologous variants. Reported data indicate significant enrichment of disease-linked clones within matched ankylosing spondylitis synovial fluid. Earlier authors reported some of these motif variants in reactive arthritis synovial fluid and blood.

With molecular barcodes, quantitative 5'-RACE was used to make the TCR beta libraries. TCRdb recomputed calls from the 5' RACE reads with MiXCR, one row per CDR3 protein. This sample has fewer than 550,000 distinct CDR3 sequences, with about 5.7% found just once. This clonotype was seen repeatedly, ten times or more. Its target is not known. CDR3 length equals 12 residues. From germline, CDR1 is SGHVS and CDR2 FQNEAQ. V lost 5 bases and J 4 bases, leaving 7 bases between the germline ends. The sequenced material came from blood, either unsorted or a sorted T cell fraction (not recorded which). The clonotype originates from a male donor with ankylosing spondylitis. The J gene is TRBJ2-3, the V gene TRBV7-8; D gene uncertain. CDR3 amino acids: CASSPTPDTQYF. CDR3 sequence (DNA): TGTGCCAGCAGCCCAACGCCAGATACGCAGTATTTT.